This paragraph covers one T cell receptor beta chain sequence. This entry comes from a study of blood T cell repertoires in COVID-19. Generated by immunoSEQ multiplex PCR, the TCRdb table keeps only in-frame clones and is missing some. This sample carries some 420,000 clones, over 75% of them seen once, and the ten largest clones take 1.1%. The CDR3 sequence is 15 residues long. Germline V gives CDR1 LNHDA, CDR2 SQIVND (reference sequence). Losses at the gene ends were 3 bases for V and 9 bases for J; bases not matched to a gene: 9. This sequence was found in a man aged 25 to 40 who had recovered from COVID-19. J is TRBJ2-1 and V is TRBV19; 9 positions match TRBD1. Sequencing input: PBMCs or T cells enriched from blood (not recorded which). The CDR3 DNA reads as TGTGCCAGTAGTATTACCGGGACAGGGTTTGCTGAGCAGTTCTTC. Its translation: CASSITGTGFAEQFF.